The clone carrying this TCR beta chain was recorded only once. What it recognizes is unknown. Some clones are missing from TCRdb's copy, which holds only in-frame ones; the method was immunoSEQ multiplex PCR. Altogether approximately 91,000 clones are present, around 86% being singletons, with the ten largest covering around 0.28%. The data originate from a study of OX40 agonist ivuxolimab in advanced cancers. Study-level information: Dose-escalation cases comprised hepatocellular carcinoma, melanoma, renal cell or head and neck cancer. Findings and caveats of the study: CD4+ and CD8+ blood T cells expanded clonally by week 6 at 0.1 to 3.0 mg/kg.

This CDR3 has 14 amino acids. The trim removed 5 bases at V and 9 bases at J, leaving 10 bases unmatched. CDR1 MNHEY and CDR2 SMNVEV come from the germline V gene (reference sequence). This clonotype originated in an adult with an advanced solid tumor such as melanoma, head and neck, liver or kidney cancer. The rearrangement joins TRBV27 to TRBJ2-4; 7 bases map to TRBD1. The starting material was CD4+ or CD8+ T cells sorted from blood, obtained in a trial of the OX40 agonist ivuxolimab. The DNA of the CDR3 is TGTGCCAGCAGTCGAACCCGGGACAGCCCCATTCAGTACTTC. Protein product: CASSRTRDSPIQYF.